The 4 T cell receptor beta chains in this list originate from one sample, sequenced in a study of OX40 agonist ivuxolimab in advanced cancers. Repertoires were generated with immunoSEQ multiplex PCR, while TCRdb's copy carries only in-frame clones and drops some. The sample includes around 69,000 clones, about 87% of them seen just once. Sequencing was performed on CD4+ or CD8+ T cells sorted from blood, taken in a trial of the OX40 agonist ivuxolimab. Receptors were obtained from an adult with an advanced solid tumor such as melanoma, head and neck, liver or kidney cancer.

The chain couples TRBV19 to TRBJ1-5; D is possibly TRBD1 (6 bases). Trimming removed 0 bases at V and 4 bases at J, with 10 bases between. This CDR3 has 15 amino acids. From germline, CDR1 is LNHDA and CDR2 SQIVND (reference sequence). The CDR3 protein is CASSIDDRINQPQHF. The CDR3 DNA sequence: TGTGCCAGTAGTATAGATGACAGGATTAATCAGCCCCAGCATTTT.

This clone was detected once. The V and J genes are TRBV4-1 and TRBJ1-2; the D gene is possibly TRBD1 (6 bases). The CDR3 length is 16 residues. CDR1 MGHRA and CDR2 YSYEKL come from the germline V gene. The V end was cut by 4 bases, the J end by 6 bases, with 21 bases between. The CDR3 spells CASSRKTGGALDGYTF. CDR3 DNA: TGCGCCAGCAGCCGAAAGACCGGGGGGGCTCTAGATGGCTACACCTTC.

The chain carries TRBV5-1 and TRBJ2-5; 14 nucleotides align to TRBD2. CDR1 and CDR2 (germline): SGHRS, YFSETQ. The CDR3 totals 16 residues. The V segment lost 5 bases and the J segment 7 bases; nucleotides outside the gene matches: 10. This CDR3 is CASSLGLGLAGGTQYF. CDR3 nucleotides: TGCGCCAGCAGTTTAGGACTCGGACTAGCGGGGGGGACCCAGTACTTC.

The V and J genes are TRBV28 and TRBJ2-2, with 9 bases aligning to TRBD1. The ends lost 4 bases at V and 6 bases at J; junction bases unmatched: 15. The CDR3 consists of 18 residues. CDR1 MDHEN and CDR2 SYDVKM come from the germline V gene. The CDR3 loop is CASSSGTGLRFFSGELFF. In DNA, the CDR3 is TGTGCCAGCAGTTCCGGGACAGGGCTCAGGTTCTTTTCCGGGGAGCTGTTTTTT.